The 11 T cell receptor beta chains in this list originate from one sample, sequenced in a study of cytomegalovirus exposure and HLA in healthy donors listed by TCRdb under 2017. Libraries were made using the immunoSEQ multiplex PCR assay. The multiplex PCR relied on a mix of 60 forward primers for TCR Vbeta segments and 13 reverse primers for TCR Jbeta segments. TCRdb holds this immuneACCESS table with in-frame rearrangements only. Some clones are missing; in checked studies, unresolved V genes explain under half, and the rest has no known cause. The data table for this sample lists some 130,000 clones. The ten largest account for around 1.6% of the sample. Sequenced: PBMCs. These receptors all stem from a woman aged 40 to 50 in good health and CMV-seropositive.

The chain joins TRBV5-4 to TRBJ1-1, with D tentatively TRBD1 (5 bases). The germline gives CDR1 SGHNT, CDR2 YYREEE (reference sequence). V was clipped by 4 bases and J by 8 bases, with 15 bases between them. This CDR3 region has 13 residues. This CDR3 reads CASSPRGKREAFF. For the CDR3, the DNA is TGTGCCAGCAGCCCGCGGGGGAAGCGAGAAGCTTTCTTT.

J is TRBJ2-7 and V is TRBV18; D is unresolved. The CDR3 totals 12 residues. Between the trimmed V and J ends, which lost 9 bases and 3 bases, there was a span of 12 bases. CDR1 is KGHSH, CDR2 LQKENI, per germline. The CDR3 spells CASSGSSYEQYF. CDR3 sequence (DNA): TGTGCCAGTTCCGGGTCCAGCTACGAGCAGTACTTC.

The rearrangement joins TRBV5-4 to TRBJ2-2; TRBD2 is a possible D gene (5 bases). Trimming shortened V by 6 bases and J by 1 base, and 16 bases separated the two germline ends. The CDR3 runs to 16 residues. Germline V lookup: CDR1 SGHNT, CDR2 YYREEE (reference sequence). The DNA for the CDR3 is TGTGCCAGCACCTCCCCCAGCGGAAAGAACACCGGGGAGCTGTTTTTT. It is translated as CASTSPSGKNTGELFF.

The chain recombines TRBV5-1 with TRBJ2-1; the match to TRBD2 covers 7 bases. This CDR3 has 16 amino acids. The J segment lost 7 bases and the V segment lost 2 bases, leaving 12 bases of the junction unmatched. Germline assignment: CDR1 SGHRS and CDR2 YFSETQ. DNA of the CDR3: TGCGCCAGCAGCTTCATTCGGCGGGAGTCGGATAATGAGCAGTTCTTC. This translates into CASSFIRRESDNEQFF.

The rearrangement joins TRBV5-6 to TRBJ2-7, with 8 bases lining up with TRBD1. Germline V gene sequence: CDR1 SGHDT, CDR2 YYEEEE. This CDR3 has 14 amino acids. V shed 4 bases, J shed 5 bases, and the junction held 8 bases outside the gene matches. The CDR3: CASSRDRFWNEQYF. The CDR3 region has the DNA TGTGCCAGCAGCCGGGACAGGTTTTGGAACGAGCAGTACTTC.

The J gene is TRBJ1-5, the V gene TRBV12-5; D call uncertain. CDR3 size: 16 residues. Looked up from germline, CDR1 is LGHNT and CDR2 is FRNRAP. Trimming shortened V by 4 bases and J by 2 bases, and 15 bases separated the two germline ends. In nucleotides, the CDR3 is TGTGCTAGTGGTTCAACCTCGGGTTACGGCAATCAGCCCCAGCATTTT. It encodes CASGSTSGYGNQPQHF.

V usage is TRBV19 and J usage is TRBJ2-1; TRBD2 matches 9 bases. Germline values: CDR1 LNHDA, CDR2 SQIVND (reference sequence). V lost 1 base to trimming and J lost 6 bases; unmatched junction nucleotides: 7. The CDR3 extends over 16 amino acids. The CDR3 DNA reads TGTGCCAGTAGTATAGGGCTAGCGGGATTGGGCAATGAGCAGTTCTTC. It encodes CASSIGLAGLGNEQFF.

The chain has TRBV28 and TRBJ2-7; weak D call: TRBD1 (5 bases). CDR3 size: 16 residues. Looked up from germline, CDR1 is MDHEN and CDR2 is SYDVKM. V was cut by 8 bases and J by 6 bases, with 26 bases left in between. The DNA for the CDR3 is TGTGCCAGCGGTGGACAAAGCTTTCCGGCTAGGGCCGAGCAGTACTTC. As protein: CASGGQSFPARAEQYF. The entire variable domain, with the rest obtained from reference TRBV28 and TRBJ2-7, is as follows: DVKVTQSSRYLVKRTGEKVFLECVQDMDHENMFWYRQDPGLGLRLIYFSYDVKMKEKGDIPEGYSVSREKKERFSLILESASTNQTSMYLCASGGQSFPARAEQYFGPGTRLTVT.

The chain has TRBV30 and TRBJ1-6, with unresolved D. The V gene's germline CDR1 is GTSNPN and CDR2 SVGIG (reference sequence). CDR3 length: 13 residues. V lost 0 bases to trimming and J lost 7 bases, with 7 bases between them. CDR3 amino acids: CAWSVGGNSPLHF. The CDR3 DNA sequence: TGTGCCTGGAGTGTCGGAGGGAATTCACCCCTCCACTTT.

V is TRBV18 and J is TRBJ1-2, with unresolved D. CDR3 length: 18 residues. V lost 3 bases and J lost 4, with 24 bases in between. Germline CDR1 KGHSH, CDR2 LQKENI. The CDR3 bases are TGTGCCAGCTCACCGACCTCGGGGTATGGGGAAAAGGGCTATGGCTACACCTTC. It codes for CASSPTSGYGEKGYGYTF.

The chain is built from TRBV6-1 and TRBJ1-1; TRBD1 is a possible D gene (6 bases). Germline CDR1 MNHNS, CDR2 SASEGT. This CDR3 region has 15 residues. V lost 6 bases, J lost 2 bases, and 16 bases lay in between. CDR3 sequence (DNA): TGTGCCAGCAGCCACCCCCGGACAGTTAACACTGAAGCTTTCTTT. This codes for CASSHPRTVNTEAFF.